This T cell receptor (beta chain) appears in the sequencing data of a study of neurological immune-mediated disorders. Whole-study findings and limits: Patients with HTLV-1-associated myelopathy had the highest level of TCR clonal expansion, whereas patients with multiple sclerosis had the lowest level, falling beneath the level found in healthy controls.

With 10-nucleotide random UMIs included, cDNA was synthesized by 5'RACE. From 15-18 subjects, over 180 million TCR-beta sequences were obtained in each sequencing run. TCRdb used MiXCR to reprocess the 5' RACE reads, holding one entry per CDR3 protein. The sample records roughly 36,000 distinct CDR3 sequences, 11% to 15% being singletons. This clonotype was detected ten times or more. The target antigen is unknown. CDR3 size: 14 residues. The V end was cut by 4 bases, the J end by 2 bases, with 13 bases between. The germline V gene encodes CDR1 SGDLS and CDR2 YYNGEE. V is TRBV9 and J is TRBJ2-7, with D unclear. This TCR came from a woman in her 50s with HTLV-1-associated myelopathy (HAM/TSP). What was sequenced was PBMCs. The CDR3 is CASSPVLWAYEQYF. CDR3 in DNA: TGTGCCAGCAGCCCGGTTTTGTGGGCCTACGAGCAGTACTTC.